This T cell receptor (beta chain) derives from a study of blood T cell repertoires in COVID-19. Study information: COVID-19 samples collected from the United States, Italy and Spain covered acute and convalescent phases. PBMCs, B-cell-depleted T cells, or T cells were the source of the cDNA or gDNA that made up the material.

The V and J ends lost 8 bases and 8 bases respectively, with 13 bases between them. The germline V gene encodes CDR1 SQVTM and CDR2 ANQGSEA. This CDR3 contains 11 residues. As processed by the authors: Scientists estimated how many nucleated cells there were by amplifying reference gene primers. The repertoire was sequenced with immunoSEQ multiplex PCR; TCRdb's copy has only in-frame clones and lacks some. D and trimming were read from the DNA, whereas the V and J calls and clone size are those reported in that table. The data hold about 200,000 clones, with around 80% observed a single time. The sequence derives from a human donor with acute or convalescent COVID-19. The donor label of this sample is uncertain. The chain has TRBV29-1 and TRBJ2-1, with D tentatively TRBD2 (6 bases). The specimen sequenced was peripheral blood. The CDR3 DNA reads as TGCAGCACCTGGGCGGGATATGAGCAGTTCTTC. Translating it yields CSTWAGYEQFF.